This T cell receptor (beta chain) originates from a study of OX40 agonist ivuxolimab in advanced cancers. Regarding the complete study: The costimulatory receptor OX40 (CD134) was targeted by ivuxolimab, a fully human IgG2 agonistic monoclonal antibody. The point of sequencing TCRbeta in the periphery was to test whether ivuxolimab changed TCR sequence diversity and drove clonal T-cell expansion. Of the approximately 50 patients in dose escalation, some 20 had hepatocellular carcinoma, about 15 had melanoma, 9 had renal cell carcinoma and 9 had head and neck cancer. Intravenous ivuxolimab was administered to patients every 2 weeks at six dose levels: 0.01, 0.1, 0.3, 1.5, 3 and 10 mg/kg. In the dose-escalation cohort, 75% to 90% of patients were male, and the mean age was roughly 60 years with a range of roughly 23 to 90. The paper covers the monotherapy dose-escalation part of the phase I ivuxolimab trial, which included N = 52 patients. Partial responses were achieved by three dose-escalation patients, of whom one had hepatocellular carcinoma and two had cutaneous melanoma. Prior anti-PD-1, anti-PD-L1 or anti-CTLA-4 therapy was permitted, and 40% of dose-escalation patients had received checkpoint inhibitors. Results the study describes overall, beyond this receptor: Which antigens the clonally expanded peripheral T cells were specific for was not determined. Low levels of normalized T-cell clonal expansion were also seen in some patients who did not respond. Partial responders in the 0.1-3.0 mg/kg groups had among the lowest normalized peripheral clonal expansion, especially among CD8+ T cells. On average, CD8+ T cells showed more expanded clones than CD4+ T cells after ivuxolimab. At doses from 0.1 to 3.0 mg/kg, clonal expansion was seen in both CD4+ and CD8+ blood T cells between baseline and week 6.

Genomic DNA was extracted from sorted cells for sequencing of the TCRbeta CDR3 region. The immunoSEQ Assay was used for sequencing of TCRbeta CDR3 regions. TCRdb carries this immuneACCESS record with in-frame sequences only. Its versions omit some clonotypes, under half of them owing to an unresolved V gene in the studies checked, with the rest unexplained. The sample records roughly 61,000 clones, more than 85% of which are singletons. Of the sample, roughly a sixth falls within the top ten clones. On this clone: Its antigen remains undetermined. One base away there is no much larger clone; base qualities are not given.

The CDR1 and CDR2 encoded by the germline V gene are SGHDT and YYEEEE. The CDR3 sequence holds 15 residues, the cysteine and phenylalanine included. Only CDR3 DNA remains: 45 bases, in frame from the first base. V loses 0 bases, J loses 0 bases, and the germline ends lie 4 bases apart. The trial excluded patients who had a history of autoimmune disease or were on systemic immunosuppression. In every dose cohort, peripheral blood was drawn for TCR sequencing at baseline, cycle 4 day 1, and cycle 7 day 1. Samples were obtained from an open-label, multicenter, first-in-human phase I dose-escalation trial of ivuxolimab. Adults with locally advanced or metastatic melanoma, renal cell carcinoma, hepatocellular carcinoma or head and neck squamous cell carcinoma were enrolled in the trial. Before TCR sequencing, CD4+ T cells and CD8+ T cells were sorted from peripheral blood as separate populations.

The V and J genes are TRBV5-6 and TRBJ1-6, with the D gene call left open. The material was CD4+ or CD8+ T cells sorted from blood, obtained in a trial of the OX40 agonist ivuxolimab. The receptor comes from an adult with an advanced solid tumor such as melanoma, head and neck, liver or kidney cancer. The nucleotide sequence is TGTGCCAGCAGCTTGGGTTACTCCTATAATTCACCCCTCCACTTT. Its product reads: CASSLGYSYNSPLHF.